These 8 T cell receptor beta chains were all obtained from the same sample, sequenced in a study of T cells in Graves' hyperthyroidism and ophthalmopathy. Regions amplified from RNA transcripts were the TCR beta CDR3 regions. First-round RT-PCR with HTBI primers amplified the TCR CDR3 region. TCRdb re-called the multiplex PCR reads through MiXCR, storing one row per CDR3 protein. The data show a few hundred thousand distinct CDR3 sequences, approximately 13% seen once. The sample was blood. These receptors were collected from a woman aged 40 to 50 with Graves' ophthalmopathy.

The chain is built from TRBV5-6 and TRBJ1-2; no clear D. CDR1 is SGHDT, CDR2 YYEEEE, per germline. The CDR3 has 14 residues. The germline V and J ends were trimmed by 4 bases and 8 bases, with 18 bases remaining between them. CDR3 nucleotides: TGTGCCAGCAGCCTCATTTCGGGATTGAAGGGCTACACCTTC. This sequence encodes CASSLISGLKGYTF.

Ten or more counts support this clonotype. The chain employs TRBV28 and TRBJ2-6; no reliable D call. With 5 bases removed from V and 4 bases from J, the gap between germline ends came to 12 bases. The CDR3 contains 15 residues. Germline V gene lookup returns CDR1 MDHEN and CDR2 SYDVKM. Written as DNA, the CDR3 is TGTGCCAGCAGTGCCATAGGGTCCGGGGCCAACGTCCTGACTTTC. Amino acids: CASSAIGSGANVLTF.

The chain has TRBV5-1 and TRBJ1-3; no firm D call. The CDR3 is 15 amino acids. V lost 2 bases, J lost 0 bases, and 9 bases lay in between. Germline CDR1 and CDR2: SGHRS and YFSETQ. The chain's CDR3 is CASSFGQASGNTIYF. DNA of the CDR3: TGCGCCAGCAGCTTTGGGCAGGCCTCTGGAAACACCATATATTTT.

As to this clonotype: A much larger clone differs by one base, so this may be a read error. The rearrangement uses TRBV5-5 and TRBJ1-1, with TRBD1 identical over 8 bases. Germline V gene data show CDR1 as SGHKS and CDR2 as YYEKEE (reference sequence). This CDR3 contains 15 residues. Here the CDR3 reads CASSFRGPVNTEALF. In DNA, the CDR3 is TGTGCCAGCAGCTTCAGGGGGCCGGTGAACACTGAAGCTCTCTTT.

The chain links TRBV9 to TRBJ2-3; 9 positions agree with TRBD2. The CDR3 is 16 amino acids. CDR1 SGDLS and CDR2 YYNGEE come from the germline V gene. The junction had 5 bases not matched to a gene; V was cut back by 1 base and J by 2 bases. CDR3 region: CASSVWRGGPTDTQYF. The CDR3 bases are TGTGCCAGCAGCGTATGGCGGGGGGGGCCCACAGATACGCAGTATTTT.

The chain recombines TRBV5-1 with TRBJ2-5, with D hard to call. The CDR3 sequence is 14 residues long. CDR1 and CDR2 (germline): SGHRS, YFSETQ. Trimming removed 5 bases from V and 5 bases from J, with 16 bases in between. Here the CDR3 reads CASSNGMGEETQYF. The CDR3 DNA is TGCGCCAGCAGTAATGGTATGGGTGAGGAGACCCAGTACTTC.

V gene TRBV30 combines with J gene TRBJ2-7; TRBD1 is a possible D gene (6 bases). The CDR3 sequence is 11 residues long. Germline lookup yields CDR1 GTSNPN and CDR2 SVGIG (reference sequence). V lost 4 bases, J lost 8 bases, and 12 bases lay in between. The CDR3 loop is CAWTQGIKQYF. CDR3 DNA sequence: TGTGCCTGGACTCAGGGGATCAAGCAGTACTTC.

The V and J genes are TRBV28 and TRBJ1-5; 8 nucleotides agree with TRBD1. J was trimmed by 0 bases and V by 2 bases; bases with no gene match: 9. Germline values: CDR1 MDHEN, CDR2 SYDVKM. The CDR3 covers 18 residues. CDR3 sequence: CASSLGGWDRTSNQPQHF. For the CDR3, the DNA is TGTGCCAGCAGTTTAGGGGGTTGGGACAGGACTAGCAATCAGCCCCAGCATTTT.